The rows below give T cell receptor beta chains drawn from one sample of a study of blood T cell repertoires in COVID-19. Sequencing was performed with immunoSEQ multiplex PCR; in TCRdb, only in-frame clones are kept and a portion is missing. The sample has about 210,000 clones; about four fifths are singletons. The sequenced sample consisted of peripheral blood. All receptors derive from a woman aged 40-49 years with acute or convalescent COVID-19. Each CDR3 is given with its conserved first and last residue. A D gene is named only where the DNA matches it firmly. Not every row has a clone size; where given, it reads once, few, many or a size class.

d_call j_call clone_size v_call cdr3_aa cdr3_nt
- TRBJ2-7 - TRBV6-2/TRBV6-3 CASSYTPGEQYF TGTGCCAGCAGTTACACTCCGGGAGAGCAGTACTTC
TRBD2 TRBJ2-3 - TRBV27 CASSTLGLAGEDTQYF TGTGCCAGCAGCACCCTGGGACTAGCGGGAGAAGATACGCAGTATTTT
TRBD1 TRBJ1-5 - TRBV6-2/TRBV6-3 CASSFLGGTQPQHF TGTGCCAGCAGTTTTTTAGGGGGCACTCAGCCCCAGCATTTT
- TRBJ2-7 - TRBV4-1 CASSLGGDVGHEQYF TGCGCCAGCAGCCTAGGCGGGGACGTCGGGCACGAGCAGTACTTC
- TRBJ2-7 few TRBV7-2 CASSPDGGKYEQYF TGTGCCAGCAGCCCCGATGGAGGGAAATACGAGCAGTACTTC
- TRBJ2-2 - TRBV4-1 CASSQPLVGELFF TGCGCCAGCAGCCAACCCCTCGTCGGGGAGCTGTTTTTT
- TRBJ2-3 - TRBV7-3 CASSLVREDTQYF TGTGCCAGCAGCTTAGTCCGGGAAGATACGCAGTATTTT
- TRBJ2-7 few TRBV19 CASKAGDVNEQYF TGTGCCAGTAAGGCAGGTGATGTGAACGAGCAGTACTTC
- TRBJ1-5 - TRBV19 CASSILGLLNSNQPQHF TGTGCCAGTAGTATCCTGGGACTGCTTAATAGCAATCAGCCCCAGCATTTT
- TRBJ1-2 - TRBV15 CATSRDRLRSYGYTF TGTGCCACCAGCAGGGATAGACTGCGTTCCTATGGCTACACCTTC
- TRBJ1-1 few TRBV10-3 CAISEQVRIRTEAFF TGTGCCATCAGTGAACAGGTACGGATTCGCACTGAAGCTTTCTTT
- TRBJ2-1 once TRBV4-1 CASSQEEVMVDEQFF TGCGCCAGCAGCCAAGAGGAGGTTATGGTCGATGAGCAGTTCTTC
TRBD1 TRBJ2-7 - TRBV12-3/TRBV12-4 CASSWTGESEQYF TGTGCCAGCAGTTGGACAGGGGAGAGCGAGCAGTACTTC
TRBD2 TRBJ2-3 - TRBV11-3 CASSTGTSGTDTQYF TGTGCCAGCAGCACCGGGACTAGCGGCACAGATACGCAGTATTTT
- TRBJ2-3 - TRBV7-2 CASSLEGRTQYF TGTGCCAGCAGCTTAGAGGGGAGGACGCAGTATTTT
TRBD2 TRBJ2-5 - TRBV5-1 CASGSGSAETQYF TGCGCCAGCGGGAGCGGGAGTGCGGAGACCCAGTACTTC
- TRBJ1-1 - TRBV19 CASSSREGTEAFF TGTGCCAGTAGTTCTCGGGAGGGGACTGAAGCTTTCTTT
- TRBJ2-2 many TRBV29-1 CSVGGSETGELFF TGCAGCGTTGGAGGATCGGAGACCGGGGAGCTGTTTTTT
- TRBJ1-2 - TRBV7-9 CASSLVGSGYTF TGTGCCAGCAGCTTAGTCGGGAGTGGCTACACCTTC
TRBD2 TRBJ2-5 - TRBV11-2 CASSPNRLAGESVETQYF TGTGCCAGCAGCCCTAACCGACTAGCGGGAGAATCGGTAGAGACCCAGTACTTC
- TRBJ1-3 few TRBV19 CASSNSRNTIYF TGTGCCAGTAGTAACAGCCGAAACACCATATATTTT
- TRBJ1-1 - TRBV3-1/TRBV3-2 CASSPTGQGREAFF TGTGCCAGCAGCCCCACCGGGCAGGGTCGTGAAGCTTTCTTT
- TRBJ1-1 - TRBV12-1 CASSPGGVDTEAFF TGTGCCAGCAGCCCAGGGGGAGTAGACACTGAAGCTTTCTTT
TRBD1 TRBJ2-7 - TRBV7-9 CASTAGQGVYEQYF TGTGCCAGCACCGCCGGACAGGGGGTCTACGAGCAGTACTTC
TRBD1 TRBJ1-5 - TRBV19 CASSRSGTAYNQPQHF TGTGCCAGTAGTCGCTCCGGGACAGCCTACAATCAGCCCCAGCATTTT
TRBD1 TRBJ1-1 few TRBV7-2 CASSPRDSVTFEAFF TGTGCCAGCAGCCCGCGGGACAGCGTAACCTTTGAAGCTTTCTTT
- TRBJ2-1 - TRBV30 CAWSNRVPSAGGEQFF TGTGCCTGGAGTAATAGGGTCCCCTCGGCAGGAGGTGAGCAGTTCTTC
- TRBJ2-3 - TRBV6-5 CASSSSYTGDTQYF TGTGCCAGCAGTTCCTCCTACACGGGTGATACGCAGTATTTT
- TRBJ2-7 - TRBV6-1 CASSEGTHGGDEQYF TGTGCCAGCAGTGAGGGGACACACGGTGGGGACGAGCAGTACTTC
TRBD2 TRBJ2-5 many TRBV11-3 CASSLRTSGSVETQYF TGTGCCAGCAGCCTCCGGACTAGCGGGAGTGTGGAGACCCAGTACTTC
- TRBJ1-1 - TRBV10-1 CASSPRQKNTEAFF TGCGCCAGCAGTCCCAGACAAAAGAACACTGAAGCTTTCTTT
- TRBJ2-1 few TRBV19 CASIAGPQFF TGTGCCAGTATCGCAGGGCCCCAGTTCTTC
- TRBJ1-1 - TRBV27 CASSLDRDRMLTFF TGTGCCAGCAGTTTGGACCGTGACAGGATGTTGACTTTCTTT
- TRBJ1-1 - TRBV5-6 CASSFWRSLNTEAFF TGTGCCAGCAGCTTTTGGAGAAGCTTGAACACTGAAGCTTTCTTT
- TRBJ1-1 - TRBV20-1 CSVEEVTEAFF TGCAGTGTCGAAGAGGTCACTGAAGCTTTCTTT
TRBD1 TRBJ1-1 - TRBV5-1 CASSLDRGATEAFF TGCGCCAGCAGCCTGGACAGGGGGGCAACTGAAGCTTTCTTT
- TRBJ1-2 - TRBV18 CASSPERDYGYTF TGTGCCAGCTCACCCGAGAGAGACTATGGCTACACCTTC
- TRBJ1-1 - TRBV29-1 CSVEGAQGRYTEAFF TGCAGCGTTGAAGGTGCACAGGGTAGGTACACTGAAGCTTTCTTT
- TRBJ2-1 few TRBV2 CASSDAGSSRNNEQFF TGTGCCAGCAGTGACGCCGGGAGCTCCAGGAACAATGAGCAGTTCTTC
- TRBJ1-1 - TRBV6-5 CASGNREGTEAFF TGTGCCAGCGGGAACAGGGAAGGCACTGAAGCTTTCTTT
- TRBJ1-1 few TRBV2 CASSARDRAEAFF TGTGCCAGCAGTGCTCGAGACAGAGCTGAAGCTTTCTTT
TRBD1 TRBJ2-3 - TRBV4-1 CASSWTGGDGDSTDTQYF TGCGCCAGCAGCTGGACAGGGGGAGATGGGGACAGCACAGATACGCAGTATTTT
- TRBJ1-1 - TRBV19 CASCKLLDSRSEAFF TGTGCCAGTTGCAAGCTATTGGACAGCAGGTCTGAAGCTTTCTTT
TRBD1 TRBJ2-3 once TRBV6-4 CASSPGQGETDTQYF TGTGCCAGCAGCCCGGGACAGGGGGAAACAGATACGCAGTATTTT
- TRBJ2-2 - TRBV7-9 CASSSDLARPGELFF TGTGCCAGCAGCTCAGATCTAGCGCGCCCCGGGGAGCTGTTTTTT
- TRBJ2-5 - TRBV6-1 CASSEGGLGETQYF TGTGCCAGCAGTGAAGGAGGGCTAGGGGAGACCCAGTACTTC
- TRBJ1-2 - TRBV9 CASSVAPPGGGYTF TGTGCCAGCAGCGTAGCCCCCCCGGGTGGGGGCTACACCTTC
TRBD1 TRBJ1-1 once TRBV18 CASSPPGRGDEAFF TGTGCCAGCTCACCACCGGGCAGGGGGGATGAAGCTTTCTTT
- TRBJ1-1 - TRBV19 CASSPPGTEAFF TGTGCCAGTAGCCCCCCGGGGACAGAAGCTTTCTTT
TRBD1 TRBJ1-2 - TRBV10-2 CASSPDRGMYGYTF TGCGCCAGCAGTCCGGACAGGGGGATGTATGGCTACACCTTC
- TRBJ2-7 - TRBV30 CAWSVTDSYEQYF TGTGCCTGGAGTGTAACAGATTCCTACGAGCAGTACTTC
TRBD2 TRBJ2-1 - TRBV5-4 CASSLPGLYNEQFF TGTGCCAGCAGCCTACCGGGACTATACAATGAGCAGTTCTTC
TRBD1 TRBJ2-7 once TRBV30 CAWSVGQGYEQYF TGTGCCTGGAGTGTCGGACAGGGGTACGAGCAGTACTTC
TRBD2 TRBJ2-2 - TRBV4-2 CASSLRLAGEGGELFF TGTGCCAGCAGCCTGCGACTAGCGGGGGAGGGCGGGGAGCTGTTTTTT